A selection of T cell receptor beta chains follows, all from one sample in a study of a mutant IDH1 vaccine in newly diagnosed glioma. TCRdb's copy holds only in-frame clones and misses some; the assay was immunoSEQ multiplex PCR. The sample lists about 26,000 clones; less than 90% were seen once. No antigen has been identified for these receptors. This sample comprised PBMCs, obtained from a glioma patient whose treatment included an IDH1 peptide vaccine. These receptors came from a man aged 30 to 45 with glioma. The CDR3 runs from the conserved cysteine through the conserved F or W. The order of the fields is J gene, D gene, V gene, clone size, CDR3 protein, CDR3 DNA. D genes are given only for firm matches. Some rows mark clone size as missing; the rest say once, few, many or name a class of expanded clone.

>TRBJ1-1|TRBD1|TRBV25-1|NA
CASRRTGGSGTEAFF
TGTGCCAGCAGGAGGACAGGGGGCTCGGGAACTGAAGCTTTCTTT
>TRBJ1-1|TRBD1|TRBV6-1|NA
CASRWAGGNTEAFF
TGTGCCAGCAGGTGGGCAGGGGGTAACACTGAAGCTTTCTTT
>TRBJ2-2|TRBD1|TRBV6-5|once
CASSKDRVNTGELFF
TGTGCCAGCAGTAAGGACAGGGTGAACACCGGGGAGCTGTTTTTT
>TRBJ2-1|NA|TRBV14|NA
CASSQGGGAINEQFF
TGTGCCAGCAGCCAAGGTGGGGGGGCCATCAACGAGCAGTTCTTC
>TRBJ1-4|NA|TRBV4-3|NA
CASSHSGEKLFF
TGCGCCAGCAGCCATTCGGGTGAAAAACTGTTTTTT
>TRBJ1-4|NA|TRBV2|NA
CASRDDRLNEKLFF
TGTGCCAGCCGGGATGACAGACTTAATGAAAAACTGTTTTTT
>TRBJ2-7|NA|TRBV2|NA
CASSVGGRTYEQYF
TGTGCCAGCAGTGTTGGGGGTAGGACTTACGAGCAGTACTTC
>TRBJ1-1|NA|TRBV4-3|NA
CASSQMAGYTEAFF
TGCGCCAGCAGCCAGATGGCAGGGTACACTGAAGCTTTCTTT
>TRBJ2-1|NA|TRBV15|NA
CATSRGELANEQFF
TGTGCCACCAGCAGAGGAGAACTAGCCAATGAGCAGTTCTTC
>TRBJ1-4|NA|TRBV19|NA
CASRGRVNEKLFF
TGTGCCAGTAGAGGCAGGGTTAATGAAAAACTGTTTTTT
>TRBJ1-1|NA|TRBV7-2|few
CASSWSTEAFF
TGTGCCAGCAGCTGGAGCACTGAAGCTTTCTTT
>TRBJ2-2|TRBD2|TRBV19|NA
CASLLAVNTGELFF
TGTGCCAGCTTACTAGCGGTGAACACCGGGGAGCTGTTTTTT
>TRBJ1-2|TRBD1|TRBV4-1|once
CASSQADRGEGGYTF
TGCGCCAGCAGCCAGGCAGACAGGGGAGAGGGGGGCTACACCTTC
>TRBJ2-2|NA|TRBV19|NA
CASSIGQIELFF
TGTGCCAGTAGTATAGGGCAGATCGAGCTGTTTTTT
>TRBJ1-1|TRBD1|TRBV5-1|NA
CASSLTGGGMNTEAFF
TGCGCCAGCAGCTTGACAGGGGGCGGGATGAACACTGAAGCTTTCTTT
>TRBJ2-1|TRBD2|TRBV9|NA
CASSVQTSGTEQFF
TGTGCCAGCAGCGTCCAAACTAGCGGGACTGAGCAGTTCTTC
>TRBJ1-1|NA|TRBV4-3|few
CASSQDGLQSNTEAFF
TGCGCCAGCAGCCAAGATGGTCTCCAAAGCAACACTGAAGCTTTCTTT
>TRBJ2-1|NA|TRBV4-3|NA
CASSQAGQDYNEQFF
TGCGCCAGCAGCCAAGCAGGGCAGGATTACAATGAGCAGTTCTTC
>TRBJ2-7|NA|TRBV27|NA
CASSLRMGRPSYEQYF
TGTGCCAGCAGTTTAAGAATGGGACGGCCATCCTACGAGCAGTACTTC
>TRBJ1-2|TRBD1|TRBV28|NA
CASSPRDSPTF
TGTGCCAGCAGTCCCAGGGACAGTCCCACCTTC
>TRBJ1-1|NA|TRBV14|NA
CASSQSPGGTEAFF
TGTGCCAGCAGCCAATCACCGGGGGGCACTGAAGCTTTCTTT
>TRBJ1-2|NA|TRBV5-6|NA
CASSFVRDYGYTF
TGTGCCAGCAGCTTTGTACGGGACTATGGCTACACCTTC
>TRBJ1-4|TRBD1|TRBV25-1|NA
CASSETGTGNEKLFF
TGTGCCAGCAGTGAAACCGGGACAGGGAACGAAAAACTGTTTTTT
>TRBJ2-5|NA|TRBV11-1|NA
CASSLRVVGETQYF
TGTGCCAGCAGCTTAAGGGTTGTGGGAGAGACCCAGTACTTC
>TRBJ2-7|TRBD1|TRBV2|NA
CASRGDRSSYEQYF
TGTGCCAGCAGGGGGGACAGGAGCTCCTACGAGCAGTACTTC
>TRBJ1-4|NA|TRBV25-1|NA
CASSATSLIGEKLFF
TGTGCCAGCAGTGCCACGAGTCTAATCGGGGAAAAACTGTTTTTT
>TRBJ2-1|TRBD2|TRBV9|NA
CASSRGAGGPHNEQFF
TGTGCCAGCAGCCGAGGGGCGGGGGGGCCCCACAATGAGCAGTTCTTC
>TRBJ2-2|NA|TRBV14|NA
CASSQGTKNTGELFF
TGTGCCAGCAGCCAAGGGACAAAGAACACCGGGGAGCTGTTTTTT
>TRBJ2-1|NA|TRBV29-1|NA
CSARGTGNEQFF
TGCAGCGCTAGGGGAACCGGAAATGAGCAGTTCTTC
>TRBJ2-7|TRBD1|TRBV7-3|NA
CASSPRGTGGDEQYF
TGTGCCAGCAGCCCGCGCGGGACAGGGGGAGACGAGCAGTACTTC
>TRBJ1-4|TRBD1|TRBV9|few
CASSLSTGKSEKLFF
TGTGCCAGCAGCCTATCGACAGGGAAGAGTGAAAAACTGTTTTTT
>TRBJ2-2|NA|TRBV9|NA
CASTALHTGELFF
TGTGCCAGCACCGCCCTTCACACCGGGGAGCTGTTTTTT
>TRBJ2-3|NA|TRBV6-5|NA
CASSYLGDTQYF
TGTGCCAGCAGCTATCTGGGAGATACGCAGTATTTT
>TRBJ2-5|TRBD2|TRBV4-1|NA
CASSQDPVLAGEEETQYF
TGCGCCAGCAGCCAAGATCCGGTCCTAGCGGGAGAAGAAGAGACCCAGTACTTC
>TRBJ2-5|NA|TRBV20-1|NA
CSASPRETQYF
TGCAGTGCTAGTCCCCGGGAGACCCAGTACTTC
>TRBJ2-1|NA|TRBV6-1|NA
CASSEAYSNEQFF
TGTGCCAGCAGTGAAGCCTACAGCAATGAGCAGTTCTTC
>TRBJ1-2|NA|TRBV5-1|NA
CASSLGQARDGYTF
TGCGCCAGCAGCTTGGGACAGGCGAGAGATGGCTACACCTTC
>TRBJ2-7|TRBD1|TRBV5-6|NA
CASTNPVGQGGYEQYF
TGTGCCAGCACCAATCCAGTCGGACAGGGTGGGTACGAGCAGTACTTC
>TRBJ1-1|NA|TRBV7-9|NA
CASSLGLGQNTEAFF
TGTGCCAGCAGCTTAGGGCTGGGACAGAACACTGAAGCTTTCTTT
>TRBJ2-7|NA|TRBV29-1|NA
CSVGGQGAGAYEQYF
TGCAGCGTTGGGGGACAGGGAGCGGGGGCTTACGAGCAGTACTTC